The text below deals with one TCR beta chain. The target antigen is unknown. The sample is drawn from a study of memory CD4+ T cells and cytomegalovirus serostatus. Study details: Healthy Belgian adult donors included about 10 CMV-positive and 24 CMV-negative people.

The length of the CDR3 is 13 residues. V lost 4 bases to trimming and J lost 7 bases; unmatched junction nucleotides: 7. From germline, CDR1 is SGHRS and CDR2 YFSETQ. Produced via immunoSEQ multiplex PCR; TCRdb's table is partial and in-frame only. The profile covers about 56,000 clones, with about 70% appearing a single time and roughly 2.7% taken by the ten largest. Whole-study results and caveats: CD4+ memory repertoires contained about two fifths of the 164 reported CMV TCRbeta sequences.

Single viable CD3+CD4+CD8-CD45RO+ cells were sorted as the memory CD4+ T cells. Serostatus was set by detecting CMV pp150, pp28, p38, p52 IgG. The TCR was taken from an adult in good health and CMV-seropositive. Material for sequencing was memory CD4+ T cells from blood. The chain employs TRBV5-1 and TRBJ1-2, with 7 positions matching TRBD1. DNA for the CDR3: TGCGCCAGCAGCATGGGACAGTTGAGTGGCTACACCTTC. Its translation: CASSMGQLSGYTF.